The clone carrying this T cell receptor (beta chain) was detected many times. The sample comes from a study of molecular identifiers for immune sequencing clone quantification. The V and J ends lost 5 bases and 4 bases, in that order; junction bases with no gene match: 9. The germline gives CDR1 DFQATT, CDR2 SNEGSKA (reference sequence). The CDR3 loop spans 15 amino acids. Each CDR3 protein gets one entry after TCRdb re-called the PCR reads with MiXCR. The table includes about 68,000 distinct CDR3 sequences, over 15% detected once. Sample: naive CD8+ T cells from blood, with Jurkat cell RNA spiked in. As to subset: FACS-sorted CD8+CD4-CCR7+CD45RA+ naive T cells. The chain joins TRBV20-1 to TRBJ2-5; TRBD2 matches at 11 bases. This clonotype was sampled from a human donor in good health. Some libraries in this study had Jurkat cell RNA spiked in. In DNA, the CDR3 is TGCAGTGCTCAAACTAGCGGGAGTTTGGGAGAGACCCAGTACTTC. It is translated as CSAQTSGSLGETQYF.